This TCR beta chain was sequenced in a study of T cell responses to AZD1222 COVID-19 vaccine (dated by TCRdb to the early 2020s). Broadly, across the study: A total of 230 to 250 trial participants underwent TCR sequencing, of whom 207 had received two doses of AZD1222 and some 25 had received two doses of the MenACWY control vaccine. Trial participants were enrolled by age into 18-55, 56-69 and 70-plus year subgroups, with roughly 150, 30 and 60 TCR-sequenced participants respectively.

The CDR3 regions of human TCRbeta chains were analyzed by immunosequencing. Per the authors' processing: TCRs in the repertoires were matched against a reference library of SARS-CoV-2-specific TCRs that had been generated with the MIRA antigen-specificity platform. Breadth was defined as the fraction of unique TCRs that were SARS-CoV-2-associated. Depth was defined as the fraction of total T cells that were SARS-CoV-2-associated. Each spike-specific TCR was assigned to its reactive spike region and to a CD4 or CD8 class using the MIRA data. Log10-transformed breadth and depth values were compared by one-way ANOVA with Sidak's multiple comparisons tests. TCRdb stores this immuneACCESS table with in-frame sequences only. Part of the clones is absent; in the studies checked, under half of the shortfall reflects unresolved V genes, and no reason is known for the rest. V and J calls and clone size follow that table, whereas D and trimming were derived from the DNA. This sample is represented by fewer than 200,000 clones; around 90% of them were singletons. Together, the top ten hold around a tenth of the sample.

This sample's time point label indicates: about 28 days (+/-7) after the second vaccine dose. AZD1222 recipients with second doses at about 4 weeks or about 12 weeks were pooled, because spike-specific TCR depth and breadth did not differ between schedules. Vaccinee samples came from UK trials COV001 and COV002, including a single-blind randomized controlled phase 2/3 trial of AZD1222 (ChAdOx1 nCoV-19) in healthy adults. Trial participant PBMC samples were collected at day 0 and day 28 after the second dose for TCRbeta chain sequencing. Trimming removed 5 bases from V and 5 bases from J; the gene matches leave 10 bases unexplained. In the germline V gene, CDR1 corresponds to MGHDK and CDR2 to SYGVNS. CDR3 length: 15 amino acids, cysteine to phenylalanine. The entry retains the CDR3 DNA only, 45 bases that are in frame from base 1. A remark on this clone: The antigen this receptor binds is unknown. Base qualities are not provided; no much larger clone lies one nucleotide away.

Here is what the overall study found, with its caveats: Most participants were white British and females outnumbered males, and the authors suggested that clonal diversity may have been underestimated. Reportedly, almost half of the unique spike-specific TCRs recognized epitopes lying outside the regions that are mutated in the B.1.351 and B.1.1.7 variants. The 56-69-year group was small, and its depth increase did not reach significance, likely because of low power. Because no samples from the day 14 peak response were available, repertoires could be characterized only after the peak T cell response. The vaccine-associated CD4 TCRs covered the entire spike protein, and the dominant responses fell in regions 160-218 and 743-854. Conclusions about previously exposed vaccinees are limited, since just six AZD1222 recipients were seropositive for SARS-CoV-2 at baseline. A significant rise in spike-specific TCR breadth and depth was observed after two AZD1222 doses relative to day 0 and relative to MenACWY recipients.

The sequence is built from TRBV25-1 and TRBJ1-2; 8 middle bases align to TRBD1. This TCR was sampled from an adult who received the AZD1222 COVID-19 vaccine. The specimen comprised peripheral blood, sampled 28 days after the second AZD1222 dose. The sequenced DNA: TGTGCCAGCAGTCCGTCGGACAGGGACTCATATGGCTACACCTTC. Its translation reads: CASSPSDRDSYGYTF.